What follows are 11 T cell receptor beta chains derived from one specimen sequenced in a study of OX40 agonist ivuxolimab in advanced cancers. Library creation used the immunoSEQ multiplex PCR assay. TCRdb carries this immuneACCESS record with in-frame sequences only. Its versions omit some clonotypes, under half of them owing to an unresolved V gene in the studies checked, with the rest unexplained. This sample lists 65,000 to 90,000 clones; roughly 86% were detected once. In total, the top ten clones hold under 0.9% of the sample. This sample comprised CD4+ or CD8+ T cells sorted from blood, obtained in a trial of the OX40 agonist ivuxolimab. These receptors originate from an adult with an advanced solid tumor such as melanoma, head and neck, liver or kidney cancer.

In the case of this clone: The junction departs from germline at one end; a sequencing error may be responsible. The chain couples TRBV5-1 to TRBJ2-7, with D possibly matching TRBD2 (5 bases). CDR1 is SGHRS, CDR2 YFSETQ, per germline. This CDR3 has 13 residues. The CDR3 DNA reads as TGTGCCAGCCAGAGGGTCGGCAGGAACGAGCAGTACTTC. Translated: CASQRVGRNEQYF.

The chain joins TRBV27 to TRBJ2-3, with TRBD2 as a possible D gene (7 bases). CDR1 and CDR2 from the germline V gene are MNHEY and SMNVEV (reference sequence). The CDR3 is 13 residues long. V was shortened by 7 bases and J by 0 bases, with 8 bases between the two germline ends. CDR3 coding DNA: TGTGCCAGCAAGGGGGGGAGCACAGATACGCAGTATTTT. Translation: CASKGGSTDTQYF.

CDR3 loop: CASSARLGNTEAFF. In nucleotides, the CDR3 is TGTGCCAGCAGTGCCCGATTAGGGAACACTGAAGCTTTCTTT. The chain is built from TRBV6-1 and TRBJ1-1, with D uncertain. Germline V CDR1 and CDR2: MNHNS, SASEGT. The germline V and J ends were trimmed by 4 bases and 1 base, with 10 bases remaining between them. The CDR3 length is 14 residues.

The V gene is TRBV11-3, the J gene TRBJ2-1, with no clear D. The CDR3 is 13 amino acids. CDR1 is SGHNT, CDR2 YENEEA, per germline. V was clipped by 0 bases and J by 9 bases, with 9 bases between them. In DNA form, the CDR3 reads TGTGCCAGCAGCTTAGATTTCAGGAGTGAGCAGTTCTTC. Translated, it gives CASSLDFRSEQFF.

This clone was picked up one time. V usage is TRBV5-1 and J usage is TRBJ2-3; D is ambiguous. V gave up 1 base and J gave up 0 bases, with 6 bases separating them. The CDR3 totals 14 residues. Germline CDR1 and CDR2: SGHRS and YFSETQ. CDR3 sequence reads: CASSLPHSTDTQYF. As DNA, the CDR3 is TGCGCCAGCAGCTTGCCTCACAGCACAGATACGCAGTATTTT.

V usage is TRBV5-4 and J usage is TRBJ2-3; 13 bases line up with TRBD2. Germline CDR1 SGHNT, CDR2 YYREEE (reference sequence). Germline trimming cut 10 bases from V and 4 bases from J; bases unmatched to any gene: 6. The CDR3 loop spans 14 amino acids. The CDR3, as DNA: TGTGCCGGAGGACTAGCGGGAGACCCAGATACGCAGTATTTT. Its translation is CAGGLAGDPDTQYF. Drawing the rest from reference TRBV5-4 and TRBJ2-3, the complete variable domain is ETGVTQSPTHLIKTRGQQVTLRCSSQSGHNTVSWYQQALGQGPQFIFQYYREEENGRGNFPPRFSGLQFPNYSSELNVNALELDDSALYLCAGGLAGDPDTQYFGPGTRLTVL.

This CDR3 is CASSERTNYEQYF. The DNA of the CDR3 is TGTGCCAGCAGCGAGCGGACAAACTACGAGCAGTACTTC. The chain combines TRBV5-4 with TRBJ2-7; D might be TRBD1 or TRBD2, each matching 5 bases. Germline CDR1 and CDR2: SGHNT and YYREEE (reference sequence). Trimming shortened V by 4 bases and J by 3 bases, and 11 bases separated the two germline ends. The CDR3 has 13 residues.

The chain links TRBV2 to TRBJ2-3; the D gene is possibly TRBD2 (6 bases). With 6 bases removed from V and 2 bases from J, the gap between germline ends came to 15 bases. Germline assignment: CDR1 SNHLY and CDR2 FYNNEI. CDR3 length: 15 amino acids. CDR3 amino acids: CASRRTGANTDTQYF. CDR3 coding DNA: TGTGCCAGCAGGAGGACGGGAGCTAACACAGATACGCAGTATTTT.

The J gene is TRBJ2-5, the V gene TRBV5-6; D perhaps matches TRBD2 (7 bases). The J call could be wrong; TRBJ2-7 is a better fit for the DNA end. The CDR3 extends over 16 amino acids. Germline V CDR1 and CDR2: SGHDT, YYEEEE. This chain's CDR3 is CASSLGQWGGQAEQYF. CDR3 nucleotides: TGTGCCAGCAGCTTGGGACAGTGGGGGGGGCAAGCCGAGCAGTACTTC.

The chain has TRBV5-5 and TRBJ2-5, with a possible D match to TRBD1 (5 bases). The CDR3 extends over 14 amino acids. V shed 2 bases and J shed 5 bases, with 13 bases lying between them. Germline assignment: CDR1 SGHKS and CDR2 YYEKEE (reference sequence). In nucleotides, the CDR3 is TGTGCCAGCAGCTTATCAGGGTTGGGGGAGACCCAGTACTTC. This gives the protein CASSLSGLGETQYF.

The chain is built from TRBV9 and TRBJ2-1; 7 bases line up with TRBD2. The CDR3 extends over 15 amino acids. V was pared by 1 base and J by 6 bases, with 7 bases of the junction left unmatched. CDR1 and CDR2 from the germline V gene are SGDLS and YYNGEE. The CDR3 DNA sequence: TGTGCCAGCAGCGTACACGCGGGAGCCATCAATGAGCAGTTCTTC. Protein product: CASSVHAGAINEQFF.